This note documents a single T cell receptor beta chain sequence. The sample comes from a study of shared clonotypes between healthy human individuals. The authors distributed each subset's genomic DNA evenly over several immunoSEQ plates. Profiling relied on immunoSEQ multiplex PCR, and the TCRdb table lists in-frame clones only, not all of them. The table records roughly 500,000 clones, 70% to 80% of them present only once. Recent acute infections and vaccinations were absent in the healthy HIV-negative adult donors. Genomic DNA for unsorted samples, which was extracted with the QIAamp DNA Blood Mini kit, came from around 86 million PBMCs. The sample was PBMCs. This TCR was recovered from a woman in her forties in good health. Some clones in this sample may be carry-over from other donors' samples.

The CDR3 sequence is CASSPHRLGGGELFF. CDR3 nucleotides: TGTGCCAGCAGCCCCCACAGGTTGGGGGGCGGGGAGCTGTTTTTT. This sequence joins TRBV11-2 and TRBJ2-2; the D gene is possibly TRBD2 (6 bases). Germline V gene lookup returns CDR1 SGHAT and CDR2 FQNNGV. Trimming left V 5 bases short and J 7 bases short, with 17 bases between. The CDR3 has 15 amino acids.